One sample yielded the 13 T cell receptor beta chains listed below, sequenced in a study of blood T cell repertoires in COVID-19. Generated by immunoSEQ multiplex PCR, the TCRdb table keeps only in-frame clones and is missing some. The sample lists 200,000 to 250,000 clones, around 82% occurring once. Material for sequencing was peripheral blood. These receptor sequences come from a woman aged 65 to 85 with acute or convalescent COVID-19.

The genes are TRBV5-1 and TRBJ2-1, with TRBD2 matching over 12 bases. The CDR3 covers 15 residues. After removal of 0 bases from V and 8 bases from J, the junction contained 3 bases not matched to a gene. Germline V gene sequence: CDR1 SGHRS, CDR2 YFSETQ. The CDR3 is CASSLEASGGDEQFF. The DNA for the CDR3 is TGCGCCAGCAGCTTGGAGGCTAGCGGGGGGGATGAGCAGTTCTTC.

The rearrangement uses TRBV5-1 and TRBJ1-3, with a possible D match to TRBD1 (6 bases). V shed 2 bases and J shed 8 bases, with 17 bases lying between them. From germline, CDR1 is SGHRS and CDR2 YFSETQ. The CDR3 runs to 15 residues. CDR3 protein: CASSLVGGMADTIYF. DNA of the CDR3: TGCGCCAGCAGCTTAGTAGGGGGAATGGCGGACACCATATATTTT.

This clone was seen a handful of times. V gene TRBV7-3 combines with J gene TRBJ2-2, with D perhaps matching TRBD1 (6 bases). The CDR3 length is 13 residues. Germline CDR1 SGHTA, CDR2 FQGTGA. Trimming left V 5 bases short and J 5 bases short, with 9 bases between. CDR3 sequence reads: CASSQQGTGELFF. The CDR3 DNA reads as TGTGCCAGCAGCCAACAGGGAACCGGGGAGCTGTTTTTT.

Comment on this clone: The junction and the germline gene differ at one end; a read error may be behind it. The chain employs TRBV13 and TRBJ1-5; TRBD1 agrees at 8 bases. The CDR3 totals 16 residues. The germline gives CDR1 PRHDT, CDR2 FYEKMQ (reference sequence). The CDR3 reads CASSLGQGKSKQPQHF. As DNA, the CDR3 is TGTGCCAGCAGCCTAGGACAGGGAAAAAGTAAACAGCCCCAGCATTTT.

The chain uses TRBV5-1 and TRBJ2-7; 9 nucleotides match TRBD2. The CDR3 runs to 15 residues. Germline CDR1 and CDR2: SGHRS and YFSETQ. Unmatched junction bases numbered 8, after V lost 4 bases and J lost 3 bases. CDR3 sequence: CASSIIAGANYEQYF. The DNA for the CDR3 is TGCGCCAGCAGCATCATAGCGGGGGCCAACTACGAGCAGTACTTC.

There are a few counts of this clone. The V and J genes are TRBV30 and TRBJ1-3; TRBD1 matches at 9 bases. From germline, CDR1 is GTSNPN and CDR2 SVGIG (reference sequence). V was clipped by 7 bases and J by 6 bases; unmatched bases: 4. The CDR3 runs to 12 residues. CDR3 region: CASDRGENTIYF. DNA for the CDR3: TGTGCCTCCGACAGGGGGGAAAACACCATATATTTT.

V gene TRBV7-8 combines with J gene TRBJ1-2, with D uncertain. Germline V gene data show CDR1 as SGHVS and CDR2 as FQNEAQ. V lost 5 bases and J 4 bases, leaving 8 bases between the germline ends. This CDR3 is 12 amino acids long. CDR3 sequence (DNA): TGTGCCAGCAGCCAAAGGAGCTATGGCTACACCTTC. Its translation is CASSQRSYGYTF.

CDR3 loop: CASSLRLAGGTTNTGELFF. The CDR3 DNA sequence: TGTGCCAGCAGCTTAAGGCTAGCGGGGGGAACAACGAACACCGGGGAGCTGTTTTTT. The chain couples TRBV5-5 to TRBJ2-2; 11 bases map to TRBD2. The V segment lost 2 bases and the J segment 0 bases; nucleotides outside the gene matches: 9. CDR1 is SGHKS and CDR2 is YYEKEE in the germline V gene (reference sequence). The CDR3 extends over 19 amino acids.

The rearrangement joins TRBV5-1 to TRBJ1-2; D is unresolved. V shed 0 bases and J shed 8 bases, with 17 bases lying between them. The CDR3 contains 15 residues. Germline-derived CDR1 and CDR2 are SGHRS and YFSETQ. CDR3 residues: CASSLAGQDASGYTF. CDR3 sequence (DNA): TGCGCCAGCAGCTTGGCCGGCCAGGATGCATCAGGCTACACCTTC.

V gene TRBV5-4 combines with J gene TRBJ2-7; 8 nucleotides match TRBD1. V shed 3 bases and J 7 bases; nucleotides not matched to a gene: 6. The CDR3 has 13 amino acids. The V gene's germline CDR1 is SGHNT and CDR2 YYREEE (reference sequence). The DNA of the CDR3 is TGTGCCAGCAGCTGGGGACAGGCCGGAGAGCAGTACGTC. It encodes CASSWGQAGEQYV.

The chain uses TRBV7-2 and TRBJ1-1; D might be TRBD1 (6 bases). Trimming took off 1 base at V and 4 bases at J, with 13 bases between the two ends. Germline lookup yields CDR1 SGHTA and CDR2 FQGNSA. The length of the CDR3 is 15 residues. The CDR3 here is CASSLGGQGFTEAFF. The CDR3 DNA reads as TGTGCCAGCAGCTTAGGAGGTCAGGGGTTCACTGAAGCTTTCTTT.

The chain carries TRBV6-6 and TRBJ2-3, with 9 bases matching TRBD1. Germline CDR1 and CDR2: MNHNY and SVGAGI (reference sequence). The CDR3 consists of 19 residues. V trimming: 5 bases; J trimming: 1 base; junction bases outside the gene matches: 16. CDR3 sequence: CASSPQNPRTGARTDTQYF. The CDR3 DNA reads as TGTGCCAGCAGTCCCCAAAATCCGAGGACAGGGGCCCGCACAGATACGCAGTATTTT.

The chain combines TRBV5-1 with TRBJ2-5, with D possibly TRBD2 on 5 matching bases. Germline V lookup: CDR1 SGHRS, CDR2 YFSETQ. Trimming pared 3 bases from V and 4 bases from J, leaving 16 bases between. The CDR3 consists of 15 residues. The CDR3 DNA reads as TGCGCCAGCAGCTCACCGGAGAGGGCCCCAGAGACCCAGTACTTC. It encodes CASSSPERAPETQYF.